A selection of T cell receptor beta chains follows, all from one sample in a study of blood T cell repertoires in COVID-19. Sequenced by immunoSEQ multiplex PCR; TCRdb stores in-frame clones only, minus some. The sample lists about 140,000 clones; around 73% were seen once. The sample taken for sequencing was peripheral blood. These receptors were obtained from a woman aged 45 to 65 with active or convalescent COVID-19. Each CDR3 is given with its conserved first and last residue. The D gene is left open where the match is weak. Size is omitted from some rows. Given values are once, few, many or a class for expanded clones.

d_call	clone_size	v_call	j_call	cdr3_nt	cdr3_aa
NA	few	TRBV7-6	TRBJ1-1	TGTGCCAGCAGCTTAGTAGGCAGGGCCTCCAAAATTGAAGCTTTCTTT	CASSLVGRASKIEAFF
TRBD1	NA	TRBV28	TRBJ1-2	TGTGCCAGCAGTTTATCAATCCCCAGGGGGCTTGATAATGGCTACACCTTC	CASSLSIPRGLDNGYTF
TRBD2	NA	TRBV5-6	TRBJ2-3	TGTGCCAGCACCCTGGGGTCTAGCGGGGCAGATACGCAGTATTTT	CASTLGSSGADTQYF
NA	NA	TRBV15	TRBJ1-2	TGTGCCACCAGCAGAGGTCCGGGGTACTATGGCTACACCTTC	CATSRGPGYYGYTF
TRBD1	NA	TRBV19	TRBJ1-1	TGTGCCAGTACGGACAGGGGAAACACTGAAGCTTTCTTT	CASTDRGNTEAFF
NA	NA	TRBV4-2	TRBJ1-5	TGTGCCAGCAGCCAAGTACCAGGTAGCAATCAGCCCCAGCATTTT	CASSQVPGSNQPQHF
TRBD1	once	TRBV30	TRBJ2-3	TGTGCCTGGGGCCCAGGGACAGGCACAGATACGCAGTATTTT	CAWGPGTGTDTQYF
NA	NA	TRBV6-1	TRBJ2-7	TGTGCCAGCAGTGAAGATACGGGCAGGGACGAGCAGTACTTC	CASSEDTGRDEQYF
NA	NA	TRBV11-2	TRBJ1-1	TGTGCCAGCAGCTTAGTCCAGTACACTGAAGCTTTCTTT	CASSLVQYTEAFF
NA	NA	TRBV19	TRBJ1-5	TGTGCCAGTAGTACGGCTGCAGGGAGGAATCAGCCCCAGCATTTT	CASSTAAGRNQPQHF
TRBD2	medium-sized	TRBV5-6	TRBJ2-5	TGTGCCAGCAGCTTGGATCTCGGACTAGCGGAAGAGACCCAGTACTTC	CASSLDLGLAEETQYF
TRBD1	few	TRBV4-3	TRBJ1-2	TGCGCCAGCAGCCAAGATGGGACAGGGCGTTATGGCTACACCTTC	CASSQDGTGRYGYTF
TRBD1	NA	TRBV5-1	TRBJ1-4	TGCGCCAGCAGCGACACAGGGGGCGATGAAAAACTGTTTTTT	CASSDTGGDEKLFF
TRBD1	NA	TRBV7-3	TRBJ1-1	TGTGCCAGCAGCCGGGACAGCGACACTGAAGCTTTCTTT	CASSRDSDTEAFF
TRBD1	few	TRBV4-3	TRBJ1-2	TGCGCCAGCAGCCAACGATGGACAGGGGGCGTATCCAATGGCTACACCTTC	CASSQRWTGGVSNGYTF
NA	NA	TRBV28	TRBJ2-1	TGTGCCAGCAGCCCCGGCGGGGACAATGAGCAGTTCTTC	CASSPGGDNEQFF
NA	once	TRBV4-3	TRBJ2-1	TGCGCCAGCAGCCAAGCGTCAACTAGCCCTTACAATGAGCAGTTCTTC	CASSQASTSPYNEQFF
NA	once	TRBV9	TRBJ2-1	TGTGCCAGCAGCCCGGGGGAGTATGGCAATGAGCAGTTCTTC	CASSPGEYGNEQFF
TRBD1	NA	TRBV7-7	TRBJ1-6	TGTGCTAGCAGCTTGGGACAGGGCTATAATTCACCCCTCCACTTT	CASSLGQGYNSPLHF
NA	NA	TRBV4-3	TRBJ1-5	TGCGCCAGCAGCCAAATCCGTGGGGAGAACCAGCCCCAGCATTTT	CASSQIRGENQPQHF
NA	NA	TRBV7-9	TRBJ1-2	TGTGCCAGCAGCTTAGCAACAGGGATGAGTGGCTACACCTTC	CASSLATGMSGYTF
NA	once	TRBV29-1	TRBJ1-1	TGCAGCGTTCGAGGGGGACGGACTGAAGCTTTCTTT	CSVRGGRTEAFF
TRBD2	NA	TRBV6-6	TRBJ2-5	TGTGCCATTGGGGCTAGCGGGTCCGAGACCCAGTACTTC	CAIGASGSETQYF
TRBD2	NA	TRBV30	TRBJ2-1	TGTGCCTGGAGTGAATGGCGGGGGGTCAATGAGCAGTTCTTC	CAWSEWRGVNEQFF
NA	NA	TRBV18	TRBJ1-6	TGTGCCAGCCAATCATCAGGGACTGCGGATCCCCTCCACTTT	CASQSSGTADPLHF
NA	NA	TRBV7-6	TRBJ1-3	TGTGCCAGCAGCTTAGACGTCGACTACGGAAACTCTGGAAACACCATATATTTT	CASSLDVDYGNSGNTIYF
TRBD2	NA	TRBV7-9	TRBJ2-7	TGTGCCAGCAGCTTAGTTAGCGGGAGCTCCTACGAGCAGTACTTC	CASSLVSGSSYEQYF
TRBD1	once	TRBV27	TRBJ1-4	TGTGCCAGCAGACGACAGGGCACTAATGAAAAACTGTTTTTT	CASRRQGTNEKLFF
NA	few	TRBV30	TRBJ1-4	TGTGCCTGGAGTGTACTGTGGGGAACAAGGGGGAGCGAACTGTTTTTT	CAWSVLWGTRGSELFF
NA	NA	TRBV28	TRBJ1-2	TGTGCCAGCGGACAGAACTATGGCTACACCTTC	CASGQNYGYTF
NA	NA	TRBV30	TRBJ1-5	TGTGCCTGGGGACCCGAAGGGGATCAGCCCCAGCATTTT	CAWGPEGDQPQHF
TRBD2	NA	TRBV19	TRBJ2-1	TGTGCCAGTAGGGGACTAGTCGTCGGTCATGAGCAGTTCTTC	CASRGLVVGHEQFF
TRBD1	NA	TRBV18	TRBJ1-2	TGTGCCAGCTCACTTCGGGACAGGGGGCGAGAGGCCTCTCGGGGCTACACCTTC	CASSLRDRGREASRGYTF
NA	NA	TRBV7-6	TRBJ2-6	TGTGCCAGCAGCTTAGTCGGTATCCGCTCTGGGGCCAACGTCCTGACTTTC	CASSLVGIRSGANVLTF
NA	NA	TRBV4-3	TRBJ2-1	TGCGCCAGCAGAAAAGTCCACCGGGGAATGGACAATGAGCAGTTCTTC	CASRKVHRGMDNEQFF
NA	once	TRBV6-6	TRBJ1-6	TGTGCCAGCAGTTATTACGACAGTAATTCACCCCTCCACTTT	CASSYYDSNSPLHF
TRBD1	few	TRBV5-1	TRBJ1-5	TGCGCCAGCAGAAAATCGACAGGGGTTCAGCCCCAGCATTTT	CASRKSTGVQPQHF
TRBD1	NA	TRBV29-1	TRBJ1-3	TGCAGCGTTTCTGACAGGGGAGGAAACACCATATATTTT	CSVSDRGGNTIYF
TRBD1	NA	TRBV27	TRBJ1-4	TGTGCCAGCACTACCGGGACAGGAAATGAAAAACTGTTTTTT	CASTTGTGNEKLFF
TRBD2	NA	TRBV14	TRBJ2-3	TGTGCCAGCAGCCCTTTTAGCGGGAGGGTCGCAGATACGCAGTATTTT	CASSPFSGRVADTQYF
NA	NA	TRBV9	TRBJ2-3	TGTGCCAGCAGCGCCCCCACTATCCGTAGAGCTGGGGAGACACAAGATACGCAGTATTTT	CASSAPTIRRAGETQDTQYF
NA	NA	TRBV20-1	TRBJ1-6	TGCAGTGCTAGTACCAGGAATAATTCACCCCTCCACTTT	CSASTRNNSPLHF
NA	NA	TRBV23-1	TRBJ2-7	TGCGCCAGCATCCCAAACAGATTTACCTACGAGCAGTACTTC	CASIPNRFTYEQYF
NA	NA	TRBV7-2	TRBJ2-7	TGTGCCAGCAGCTTAGAGAGCGGGCCCGCCTACGAGCAGTACTTC	CASSLESGPAYEQYF
NA	NA	TRBV4-3	TRBJ1-3	TGCGCCAGCAGCCAAGATCAGATTGGGCTAAGCTCTGGAAACACCATATATTTT	CASSQDQIGLSSGNTIYF